The clone carrying this T cell receptor (beta chain) occurred a few times. The CDR3 is 13 amino acids. V was cut by 1 base and J by 5 bases, with 8 bases left in between. The germline V gene has CDR1 LNHNV and CDR2 YYDKDF (reference sequence). Generated by immunoSEQ multiplex PCR, the TCRdb table keeps only in-frame clones and is missing some. The sample has about 200,000 clones, around 84% seen once. The data stem from a study of blood T cell repertoires in COVID-19. The origin of this receptor is an elderly woman with acute or convalescent COVID-19. The sample taken for sequencing was peripheral blood. This chain connects TRBV15 to TRBJ1-2; D perhaps matches TRBD1 (6 bases). The CDR3 region is CATSRGQDYGYTF. The CDR3 DNA follows: TGTGCCACCAGCAGAGGACAGGATTATGGCTACACCTTC.